A single sample gave rise to the 18 T cell receptor beta chains below, sequenced in a study of cytomegalovirus exposure and HLA in healthy donors. Clones were sequenced by immunoSEQ multiplex PCR, and TCRdb holds only the in-frame ones, with some missing. This sample yields over 250,000 clones, of which just over 85% are seen a single time; over 0.95% belongs to the top ten. The sample was PBMCs. These receptors were collected from a woman between 18 and 29 years old in good health and CMV-seronegative.

This chain joins TRBV6-5 and TRBJ1-4, with 7 bases identical to TRBD1. Germline loops: CDR1 MNHEY, CDR2 SVGAGI. The CDR3 runs 13 residues. Trimming took 7 bases from V and 2 from J; bases not matched to a gene: 1. In nucleotides, the CDR3 is TGTGCCAGCAAGGGGGCCACTAATGAAAAACTGTTTTTT. It is translated as CASKGATNEKLFF.

The chain uses TRBV5-1 and TRBJ2-1; 16 bases match TRBD2. Trimming at V came to 0 bases and at J to 4 bases, leaving 7 bases not matched to a gene. The CDR3 sequence is 19 residues long. Germline V lookup: CDR1 SGHRS, CDR2 YFSETQ. This CDR3 is CASSLEGTSGRAGYNEQFF. In nucleotides, the CDR3 is TGCGCCAGCAGCTTGGAGGGGACTAGCGGGAGGGCAGGGTACAATGAGCAGTTCTTC.

The table lists this clone with a few counts. The genes are TRBV6-5 and TRBJ1-2; D possibly corresponds to TRBD1 (5 bases). Trimming left V 7 bases short and J 8 bases short, with 17 bases between. This CDR3 comprises 13 residues. Germline assignment: CDR1 MNHEY and CDR2 SVGAGI. CDR3 sequence: CASTEAGGYGYTF. The CDR3 nucleotides read TGTGCCAGCACCGAAGCGGGGGGATACGGCTACACCTTC.

J is TRBJ1-5 and V is TRBV11-3; D might be TRBD1 (5 bases). This CDR3 is 17 amino acids long. V lost 0 bases and J 0 bases, leaving 12 bases between the germline ends. CDR1 and CDR2 from the germline V gene are SGHNT and YENEEA. The CDR3 DNA reads TGTGCCAGCAGCTTAGATGGGGCAGGGAATAGCAATCAGCCCCAGCATTTT. This sequence encodes CASSLDGAGNSNQPQHF.

This chain connects TRBV11-3 to TRBJ1-2; TRBD1 matches 7 bases. The CDR3 is made up of 13 amino acids. Germline loops: CDR1 SGHNT, CDR2 YENEEA. V dropped 5 bases and J dropped 8; count of bases not matched to a gene: 8. The CDR3 DNA reads as TGTGCCAGCAGCCTGACAGGGAACGGCGGCTACACCTTC. Translation gives CASSLTGNGGYTF.

The genes are TRBV19 and TRBJ2-2; the match to TRBD2 covers 7 bases. The length of the CDR3 is 12 residues. Germline V gene lookup returns CDR1 LNHDA and CDR2 SQIVND (reference sequence). Trimming removed 4 bases from V and 9 bases from J; junction bases left unmatched: 2. The CDR3 sequence is CASSTLARELFF. The CDR3 DNA reads as TGTGCCAGTAGTACACTAGCGCGGGAGCTGTTTTTT.

V is TRBV6-5 and J is TRBJ1-5; TRBD1 matches at 8 bases. Per the germline V gene, CDR1 is MNHEY and CDR2 is SVGAGI. V shed 6 bases, J shed 2 bases, and the junction held 6 bases outside the gene matches. The CDR3 contains 15 residues. The CDR3 protein is CASRITGGGNQPQHF. The CDR3 bases are TGTGCCAGCAGAATAACAGGGGGTGGCAATCAGCCCCAGCATTTT.

V is TRBV28 and J is TRBJ2-1; 7 bases map to TRBD2. This CDR3 region has 12 residues. Germline V gene data show CDR1 as MDHEN and CDR2 as SYDVKM. With 7 bases clipped from V and 7 bases from J, the junction kept 4 bases outside the gene matches. The CDR3 region is CASKGRVNEQFF. The CDR3 coding sequence is TGTGCCAGCAAAGGGAGGGTGAATGAGCAGTTCTTC. The full variable domain, in which reference TRBV28 and TRBJ2-1 provide the parts outside the CDR3, is DVKVTQSSRYLVKRTGEKVFLECVQDMDHENMFWYRQDPGLGLRLIYFSYDVKMKEKGDIPEGYSVSREKKERFSLILESASTNQTSMYLCASKGRVNEQFFGPGTRLTVL.

The gene calls are TRBV13 and TRBJ1-5; 11 nucleotides align to TRBD1. Germline CDR1 PRHDT, CDR2 FYEKMQ (reference sequence). After removal of 5 bases from V and 7 bases from J, the junction contained 10 bases not matched to a gene. The CDR3 runs 16 residues. The CDR3 nucleotides are TGTGCCAGCAGCCTGAAAAGGACAGGGGGCTTCCAGCCCCAGCATTTT. Translated, it gives CASSLKRTGGFQPQHF. The entire variable domain, with the rest obtained from reference TRBV13 and TRBJ1-5, is as follows: AAGVIQSPRHLIKEKRETATLKCYPIPRHDTVYWYQQGPGQDPQFLISFYEKMQSDKGSIPDRFSAQQFSDYHSELNMSSLELGDSALYFCASSLKRTGGFQPQHFGDGTRLSIL.

The CDR3 DNA is TGTGCCAGCTCATCCGGACAGGGCGGCGAGCAGTACTTC. Translated: CASSSGQGGEQYF. The genes are TRBV18 and TRBJ2-7, with 8 bases that match TRBD1. V shed 5 bases and J 6 bases; nucleotides not matched to a gene: 6. Germline V lookup: CDR1 KGHSH, CDR2 LQKENI. The CDR3 runs 13 residues.

The V gene is TRBV18, the J gene TRBJ2-2; D not certain. The CDR3 covers 14 residues. CDR1 and CDR2 from the germline V gene are KGHSH and LQKENI. Between the trimmed V and J ends, which lost 3 bases and 4 bases, there was a span of 9 bases. The CDR3 loop reads CASSPSVPTGELFF. For the CDR3, the DNA is TGTGCCAGCTCACCGTCTGTTCCCACCGGGGAGCTGTTTTTT.

The CDR3 DNA reads as TGTGCCTTCCAGGGGAGGGGGTCTTCCTTACCACCCCTCCACTTT. It encodes CAFQGRGSSLPPLHF. The chain has TRBV30 and TRBJ1-6, with D perhaps TRBD1 (6 bases). V was cut by 7 bases and J by 11 bases, with 24 bases left in between. The CDR3 sequence is 15 residues long. Germline CDR1 reads GTSNPN; CDR2 reads SVGIG (reference sequence).

The rearrangement joins TRBV7-2 to TRBJ2-1; 8 bases match TRBD1. CDR3 length: 14 amino acids. V dropped 5 bases and J dropped 13; count of bases not matched to a gene: 13. From germline, CDR1 is SGHTA and CDR2 FQGNSA. CDR3 nucleotide sequence: TGTGCCAGCAGCGCCGACAGGGGATCTGATGGTCAGTTCTTC. Translation: CASSADRGSDGQFF. The full variable domain, completed using reference TRBV7-2 and TRBJ2-1, is GAGVSQSPSNKVTEKGKDVELRCDPISGHTALYWYRQSLGQGLEFLIYFQGNSAPDKSGLPSDRFSAERTGGSVSTLTIQRTQQEDSAVYLCASSADRGSDGQFFGPGTRLTVL.

The chain carries TRBV2 and TRBJ1-2; weak D call: TRBD1 (5 bases). CDR3 size: 13 residues. The V gene's germline CDR1 is SNHLY and CDR2 FYNNEI. Trimming pared 6 bases from V and 5 bases from J, leaving 13 bases between. CDR3 amino acids: CASRQDPQYGYTF. The CDR3 coding sequence is TGTGCCAGCAGACAGGATCCCCAATATGGCTACACCTTC.

The chain carries TRBV5-1 and TRBJ1-2, with D perhaps TRBD1 (5 bases). This CDR3 contains 12 residues. The V gene lost 7 bases and the J gene lost 8 bases, with 15 bases spanning the gap. CDR1 and CDR2 from the germline V gene are SGHRS and YFSETQ. CDR3 loop: CASGIQGIGYTF. The CDR3, as DNA: TGCGCCAGCGGAATCCAGGGAATAGGCTACACCTTC.

The chain is built from TRBV6-4 and TRBJ2-7, with 9 bases fitting TRBD1. J gave up 3 bases and V 5 bases, and 5 bases lay outside the gene matches. The CDR3 sequence is 14 residues long. Germline V lookup: CDR1 MRHNA, CDR2 SNTAGT. In DNA, the CDR3 is TGTGCCAGCAGTTCCGGGACAGGGAACTACGAGCAGTACTTC. It translates to CASSSGTGNYEQYF.

The J gene is TRBJ2-5, the V gene TRBV11-2, with D tentatively TRBD2 (5 bases). The CDR3 totals 12 residues. Trimming cost V 7 bases and J 10 bases, with 16 bases left between them. Germline V lookup: CDR1 SGHAT, CDR2 FQNNGV. This CDR3 is CASTVGAGNQYF. As DNA, the CDR3 is TGTGCCAGCACCGTGGGAGCCGGAAACCAGTACTTC.

The chain combines TRBV27 with TRBJ2-4; D gene ambiguous. The CDR3 sequence is 14 residues long. The germline gives CDR1 MNHEY, CDR2 SMNVEV (reference sequence). The V end lost 5 bases, the J end lost 0 bases, and 8 bases lay between the germline ends. The CDR3 loop is CASSPSLAKNIQYF. CDR3 DNA sequence: TGTGCCAGCAGTCCTTCCCTAGCCAAAAACATTCAGTACTTC.